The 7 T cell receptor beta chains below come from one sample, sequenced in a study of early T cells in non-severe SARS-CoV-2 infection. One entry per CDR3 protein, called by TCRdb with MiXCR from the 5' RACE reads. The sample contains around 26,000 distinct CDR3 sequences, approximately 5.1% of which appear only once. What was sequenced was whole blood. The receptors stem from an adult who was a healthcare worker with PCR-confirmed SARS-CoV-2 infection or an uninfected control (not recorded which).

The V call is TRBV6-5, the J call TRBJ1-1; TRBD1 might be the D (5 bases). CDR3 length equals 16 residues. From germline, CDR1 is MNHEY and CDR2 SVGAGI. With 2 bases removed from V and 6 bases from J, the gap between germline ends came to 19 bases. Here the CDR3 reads CASSYRAAGGVAEAFF. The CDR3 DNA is TGTGCCAGCAGTTACAGGGCAGCGGGGGGTGTCGCTGAAGCTTTCTTT.

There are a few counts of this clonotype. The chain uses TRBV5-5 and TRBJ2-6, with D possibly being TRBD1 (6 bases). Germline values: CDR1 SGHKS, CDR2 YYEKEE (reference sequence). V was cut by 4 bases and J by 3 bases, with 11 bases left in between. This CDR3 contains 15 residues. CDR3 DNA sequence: TGTGCCAGCAGCACCACAGGGAGTGGGGCCAACGTCCTGACTTTC. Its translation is CASSTTGSGANVLTF.

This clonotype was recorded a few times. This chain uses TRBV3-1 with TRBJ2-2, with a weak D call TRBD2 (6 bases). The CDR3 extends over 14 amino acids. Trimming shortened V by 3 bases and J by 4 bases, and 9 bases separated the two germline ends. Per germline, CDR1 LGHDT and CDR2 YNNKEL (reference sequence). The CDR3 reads CASSHRGGTGELFF. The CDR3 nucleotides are TGTGCCAGCAGCCATCGGGGAGGCACCGGGGAGCTGTTTTTT.

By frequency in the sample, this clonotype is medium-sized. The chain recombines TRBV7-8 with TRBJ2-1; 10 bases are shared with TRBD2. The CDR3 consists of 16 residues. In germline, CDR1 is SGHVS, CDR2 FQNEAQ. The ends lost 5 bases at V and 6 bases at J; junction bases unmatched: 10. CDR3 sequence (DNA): TGTGCCAGCAGCCCCTATAGGGTAGCGGGGGGCAATGAGCAGTTCTTC. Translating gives CASSPYRVAGGNEQFF.

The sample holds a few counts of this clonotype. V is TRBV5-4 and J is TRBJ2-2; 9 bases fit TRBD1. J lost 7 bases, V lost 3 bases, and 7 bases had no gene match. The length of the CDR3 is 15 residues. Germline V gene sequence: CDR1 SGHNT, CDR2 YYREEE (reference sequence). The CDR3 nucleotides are TGTGCCAGCAGCTGGCCACAGGGGGCCGGCGGGGAGCTGTTTTTT. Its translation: CASSWPQGAGGELFF.

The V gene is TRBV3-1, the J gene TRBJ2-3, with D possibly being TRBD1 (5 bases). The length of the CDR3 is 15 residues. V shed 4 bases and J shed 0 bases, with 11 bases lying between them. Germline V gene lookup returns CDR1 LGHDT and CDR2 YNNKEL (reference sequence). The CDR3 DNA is TGTGCCAGCAGCCTAGGCAGGGCTAGCACAGATACGCAGTATTTT. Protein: CASSLGRASTDTQYF.

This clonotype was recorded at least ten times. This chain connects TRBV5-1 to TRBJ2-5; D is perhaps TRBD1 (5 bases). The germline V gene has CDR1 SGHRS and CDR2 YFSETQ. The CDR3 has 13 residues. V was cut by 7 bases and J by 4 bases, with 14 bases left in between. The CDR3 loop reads CASSGQGIETQYF. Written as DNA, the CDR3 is TGCGCCAGCTCGGGCCAGGGAATAGAGACCCAGTACTTC.